Below are 11 T cell receptor beta chains sequenced from a single sample in a study of regulatory T cells in long-lasting Graves disease (dated by TCRdb to the early 2020s). What this sample's time point label stands for: newly diagnosed GD, antithyroid drugs for less than 3 months. For both TCR sequencing and RNA sequencing, RNA was extracted from PBMCs using TRIzol. Libraries were constructed by multiplex PCR. This sample was sequenced with an Illumina HiSeq 4000. TCR beta libraries were built with iRepertoire HTBI primers and Arm-PCR amplification of CDR3 regions. TCRdb itself trimmed the public reads at Q25 with fastp, ran MiXCR and retained productive beta chains. Each CDR3 protein appears once, grouped with its most common genes and DNA. The sample table contains roughly 500,000 distinct CDR3 sequences; only one count was recorded for about 13% of them. The top ten hold more than 8.5% of the sample.

These data are also associated with another study on T cells in Graves' hyperthyroidism and ophthalmopathy.

This specimen was peripheral blood mononuclear cells (PBMCs), taken at new diagnosis, from a patient treated with antithyroid drugs. The receptor set was obtained from a man aged 25-45 years with Graves disease. Donor details come from another sample of the same person, matched by shared clones.

This clonotype has a handful of counts. The chain employs TRBV6-2 or TRBV6-3 and TRBJ2-1; 8 bases map to TRBD2. Germline values: CDR1 MNHEY, CDR2 SVGEGT. The CDR3 has 14 residues. J lost 7 bases, V lost 4 bases, and 6 bases had no gene match. Written as DNA, the CDR3 is TGTGCCAGCAGTTGGGGACTAGGTAAGAATGAGCAGTTCTTC. Translation: CASSWGLGKNEQFF.

This clonotype appeared many times. The chain links TRBV30 to TRBJ1-2; maybe TRBD1 (6 bases). The CDR3 loop spans 13 amino acids. The germline V gene has CDR1 GTSNPN and CDR2 SVGIG (reference sequence). The germline V and J ends were trimmed by 3 bases and 4 bases, with 12 bases remaining between them. The chain's CDR3 is CAWRGHESYGYTF. The DNA of the CDR3 is TGTGCCTGGAGGGGACACGAATCCTATGGCTACACCTTC.

This clonotype was picked up many times. The chain recombines TRBV27 with TRBJ2-1; perhaps TRBD1 as D (6 bases). Trimming took off 4 bases at V and 6 bases at J, with 19 bases between the two ends. The germline CDR1 and CDR2 sequences are MNHEY and SMNVEV (reference sequence). This CDR3 is built from 16 residues. The CDR3 region has the DNA TGTGCCAGCAGTTCTCTTTCAATCGGACAGAGCAATGAGCAGTTCTTC. Amino acids: CASSSLSIGQSNEQFF.

The chain recombines TRBV14 with TRBJ1-4; tentatively, D is TRBD1 (5 bases). The CDR3 runs to 14 residues. V lost 4 bases and J lost 5, with 11 bases in between. Germline CDR1 is SGHDN and CDR2 is FVKESK. The CDR3 DNA is TGTGCCAGCAGCCTTGTTCGGGACAATGAAAAACTGTTTTTT. Protein sequence: CASSLVRDNEKLFF. The complete variable domain, with remaining parts taken from reference TRBV14 and TRBJ1-4, reads EAGVTQFPSHSVIEKGQTVTLRCDPISGHDNLYWYRRVMGKEIKFLLHFVKESKQDESGMPNNRFLAERTGGTYSTLKVQPAELEDSGVYFCASSLVRDNEKLFFGSGTQLSVL.

Remarks on this clonotype: This could be a read error, since a much larger clone is one nucleotide away. The rearrangement uses TRBV29-1 and TRBJ1-1; D ambiguous. The CDR3 spans 12 residues. Trimming removed 2 bases from V and 0 bases from J, with 4 bases in between. CDR1 is SQVTM, CDR2 ANQGSEA, per germline. The CDR3 is CSVEIVNTEAFF. As DNA, the CDR3 is TGCAGCGTTGAAATCGTGAACACTGAAGCTTTCTTT.

About this clonotype: A clone one base away is much larger, so this may be a read error. In this CDR3 the conserved last residue, phenylalanine or tryptophan, is missing, so a read error is likely. The CDR3 sequence: CASSLSPLLAGAFNEQFY. Written as DNA, the CDR3 is TGTGCCAGCAGCTTATCCCCCCTTCTAGCGGGGGCCTTCAATGAGCAGTTCTAC. V and J are TRBV7-2 and TRBJ2-1; 10 nucleotides line up with TRBD2. This CDR3 is built from 18 residues. The V and J ends lost 2 bases and 6 bases, in that order; junction bases with no gene match: 13. Germline CDR1 and CDR2: SGHTA and FQGNSA.

This chain joins TRBV25-1 and TRBJ2-2; D is ambiguous. Germline V gives CDR1 MGHDK, CDR2 SYGVNS. This CDR3 region has 13 residues. The V end lost 3 bases, the J end lost 6 bases, and 8 bases lay between the germline ends. CDR3 in amino acids: CASSDQNSGELFF. The CDR3 DNA reads as TGTGCCAGCAGTGACCAAAATTCCGGGGAGCTGTTTTTT. Looking up the rest from reference TRBV25-1 and TRBJ2-2 gives the full variable domain: EADIYQTPRYLVIGTGKKITLECSQTMGHDKMYWYQQDPGMELHLIHYSYGVNSTEKGDLSSESTVSRIRTEHFPLTLESARPSHTSQYLCASSDQNSGELFFGEGSRLTVL.

This clonotype came up many times. The CDR3 DNA reads as TGCGCCAGCAGCTTGGCCGGCAGGGGCCAACCCTACGAGCAGTACTTC. It is translated as CASSLAGRGQPYEQYF. The chain joins TRBV5-1 to TRBJ2-7; the D gene is possibly TRBD1 (6 bases). Germline V CDR1 and CDR2: SGHRS, YFSETQ. The germline V and J ends were trimmed by 0 bases and 2 bases, with 15 bases remaining between them. The CDR3 is 16 amino acids.

This clonotype occurred a few times. A read error may be the cause here, since a much bigger clone is one base away. Here the CDR3 omits its conserved ending phenylalanine or tryptophan, so a read error is the likely source. The V and J genes are TRBV12-3 or TRBV12-4 and TRBJ1-2, with a weak D call TRBD1 (5 bases). Trimming stripped 5 bases from V and 0 bases from J, with 13 bases between. This CDR3 is 15 amino acids long. The CDR3 sequence is CASSPLGHPNYGYTL. The CDR3 DNA sequence: TGTGCCAGCAGTCCCCTTGGACACCCTAACTATGGCTACACCCTC.

This clonotype came up many times. CDR3 residues: CASSLDGAPDSNYGYTF. The CDR3, as DNA: TGTGCCAGCAGTTTAGATGGGGCACCCGATTCTAACTATGGCTACACCTTC. The genes are TRBV27 and TRBJ1-2, with D perhaps TRBD1 (5 bases). Germline CDR1 reads MNHEY; CDR2 reads SMNVEV (reference sequence). There are 17 residues in the CDR3. V gave up 2 bases and J gave up 0 bases, with 16 bases separating them.

Many counts were recorded for this clonotype. The rearrangement uses TRBV5-1 and TRBJ2-5; perhaps TRBD2 as D (6 bases). The CDR3 loop spans 15 amino acids. In germline, CDR1 is SGHRS, CDR2 YFSETQ. Trimming shortened V by 0 bases and J by 2 bases, and 11 bases separated the two germline ends. CDR3 sequence (DNA): TGCGCCAGCAGCTTGGCCGGGAGCGAACAAGAGACCCAGTACTTC. As protein: CASSLAGSEQETQYF.